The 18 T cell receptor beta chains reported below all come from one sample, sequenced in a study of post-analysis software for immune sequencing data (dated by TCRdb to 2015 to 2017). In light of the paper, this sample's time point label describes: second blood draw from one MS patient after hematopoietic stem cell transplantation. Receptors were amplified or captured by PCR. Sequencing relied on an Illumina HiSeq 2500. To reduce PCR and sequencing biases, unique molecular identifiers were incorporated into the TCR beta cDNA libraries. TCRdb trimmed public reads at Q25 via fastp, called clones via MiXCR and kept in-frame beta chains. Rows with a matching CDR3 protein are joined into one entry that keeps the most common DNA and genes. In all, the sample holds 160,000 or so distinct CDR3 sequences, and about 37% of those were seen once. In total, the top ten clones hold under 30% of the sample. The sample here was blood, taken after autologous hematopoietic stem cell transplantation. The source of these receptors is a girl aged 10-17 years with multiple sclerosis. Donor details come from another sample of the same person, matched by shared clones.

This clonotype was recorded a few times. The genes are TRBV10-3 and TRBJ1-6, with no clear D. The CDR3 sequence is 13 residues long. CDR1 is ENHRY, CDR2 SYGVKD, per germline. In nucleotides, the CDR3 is TGTGCGCATGGATCGGGCGGGAATTCACCCCTCCACTTT. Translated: CAHGSGGNSPLHF.

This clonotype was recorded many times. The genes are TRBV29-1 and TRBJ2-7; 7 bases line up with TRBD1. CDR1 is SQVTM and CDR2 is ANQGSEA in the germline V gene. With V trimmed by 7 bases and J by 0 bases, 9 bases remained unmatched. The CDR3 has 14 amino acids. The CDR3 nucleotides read TGCAGCGCGCTTACGACAGGGAGCTCCTACGAGCAGTACTTC. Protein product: CSALTTGSSYEQYF.

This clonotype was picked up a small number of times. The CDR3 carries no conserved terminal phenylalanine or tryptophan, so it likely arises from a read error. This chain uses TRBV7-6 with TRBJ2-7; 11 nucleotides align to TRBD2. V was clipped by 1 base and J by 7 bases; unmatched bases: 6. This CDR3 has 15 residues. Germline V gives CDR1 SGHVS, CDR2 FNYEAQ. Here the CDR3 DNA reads TGTGCCAGCAGCTTAGTACTAGCGGGAGTTGGAGAGCAGTACCTC. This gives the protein CASSLVLAGVGEQYL.

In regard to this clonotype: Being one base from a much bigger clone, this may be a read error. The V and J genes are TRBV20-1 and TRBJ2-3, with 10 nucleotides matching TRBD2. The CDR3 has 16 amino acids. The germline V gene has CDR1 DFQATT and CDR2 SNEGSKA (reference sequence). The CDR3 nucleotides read TGCAGTGCTCTCCCACTGACTAGCGGGTTCACAGATACGCAGGATTTT. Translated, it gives CSALPLTSGFTDTQDF.

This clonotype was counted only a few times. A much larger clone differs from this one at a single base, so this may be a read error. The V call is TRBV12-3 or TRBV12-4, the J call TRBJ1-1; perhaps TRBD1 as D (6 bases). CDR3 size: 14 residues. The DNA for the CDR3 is TGTGCCAGCAGGGTAGGGACAAGTAACACTGCAGCTTTCTTT. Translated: CASRVGTSNTAAFF.

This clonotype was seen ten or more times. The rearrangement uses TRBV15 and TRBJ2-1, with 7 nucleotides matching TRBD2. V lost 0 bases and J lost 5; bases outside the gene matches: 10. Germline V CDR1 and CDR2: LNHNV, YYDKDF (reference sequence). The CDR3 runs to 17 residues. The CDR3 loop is CATSRDFGGGVDNEQFF. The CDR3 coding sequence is TGTGCCACCAGCAGAGATTTTGGGGGAGGGGTCGACAATGAGCAGTTCTTC.

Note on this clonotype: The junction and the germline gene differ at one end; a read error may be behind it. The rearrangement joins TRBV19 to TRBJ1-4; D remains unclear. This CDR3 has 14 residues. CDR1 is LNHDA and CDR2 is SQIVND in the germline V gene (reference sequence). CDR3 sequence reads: CAGSDRTFYEKLFF. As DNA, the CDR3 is TGTGCCGGTAGTGACCGCACCTTCTATGAAAAACTGTTTTTT.

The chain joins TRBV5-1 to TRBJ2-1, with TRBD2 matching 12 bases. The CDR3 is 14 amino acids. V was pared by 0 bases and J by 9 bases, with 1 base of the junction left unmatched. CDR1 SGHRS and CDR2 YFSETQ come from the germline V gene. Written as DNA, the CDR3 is TGCGCCAGCAGCTTGGGACTAGCGGGAGTTGAGCAGTTCTTC. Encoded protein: CASSLGLAGVEQFF.

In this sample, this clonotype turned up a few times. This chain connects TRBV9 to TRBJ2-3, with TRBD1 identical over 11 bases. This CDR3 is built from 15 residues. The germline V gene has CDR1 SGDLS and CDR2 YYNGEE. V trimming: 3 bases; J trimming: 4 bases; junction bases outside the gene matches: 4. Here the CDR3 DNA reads TGTGCCAGCAGCGCCTGGGACAGGGGGGCAGATACGCAGTATTTT. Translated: CASSAWDRGADTQYF.

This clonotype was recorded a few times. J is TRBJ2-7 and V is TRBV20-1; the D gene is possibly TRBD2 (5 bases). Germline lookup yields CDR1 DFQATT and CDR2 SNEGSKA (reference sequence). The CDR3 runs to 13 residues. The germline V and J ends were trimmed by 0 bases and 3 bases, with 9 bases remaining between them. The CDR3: CSARDYRDYEQYF. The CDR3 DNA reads TGCAGTGCTAGAGATTATCGGGACTACGAGCAGTACTTC.

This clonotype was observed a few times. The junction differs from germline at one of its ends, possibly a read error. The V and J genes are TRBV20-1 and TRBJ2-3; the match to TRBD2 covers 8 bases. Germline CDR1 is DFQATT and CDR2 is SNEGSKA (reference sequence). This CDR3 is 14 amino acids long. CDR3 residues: CSARVTSGTHTQYF. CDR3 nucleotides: TGCAGTGCTAGGGTTACTAGCGGCACACATACGCAGTATTTT.

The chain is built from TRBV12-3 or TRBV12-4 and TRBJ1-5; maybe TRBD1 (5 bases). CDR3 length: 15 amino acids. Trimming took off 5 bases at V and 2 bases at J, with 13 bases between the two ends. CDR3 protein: CASSESQGGNQPQHF. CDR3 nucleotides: TGTGCCAGCAGTGAATCCCAGGGTGGCAATCAGCCCCAGCATTTT.

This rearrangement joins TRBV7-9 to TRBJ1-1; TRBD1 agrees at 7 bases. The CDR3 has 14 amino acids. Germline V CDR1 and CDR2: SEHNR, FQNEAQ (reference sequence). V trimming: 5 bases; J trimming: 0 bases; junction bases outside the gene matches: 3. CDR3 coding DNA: TGTGCCAGCAGCCGAGGACAGGTGAACACTGAAGCTTTCTTT. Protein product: CASSRGQVNTEAFF.

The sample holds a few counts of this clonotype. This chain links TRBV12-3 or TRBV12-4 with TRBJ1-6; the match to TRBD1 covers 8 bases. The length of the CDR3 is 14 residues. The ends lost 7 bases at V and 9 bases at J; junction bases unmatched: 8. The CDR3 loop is CASTPGQAASPLHF. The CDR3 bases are TGTGCCAGCACTCCGGGACAGGCGGCTTCACCCCTCCACTTT.

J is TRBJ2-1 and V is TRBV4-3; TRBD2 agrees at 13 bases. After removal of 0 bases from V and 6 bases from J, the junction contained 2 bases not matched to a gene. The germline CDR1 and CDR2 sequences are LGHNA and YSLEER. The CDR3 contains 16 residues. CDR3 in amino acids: CASSQDRLAGGNEQFF. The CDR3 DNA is TGCGCCAGCAGCCAAGACCGACTAGCGGGGGGCAATGAGCAGTTCTTC.

The CDR3, as DNA: TGTGCCAGTAGTCTCTCGGTGGATCAGCCCCAGCATTTT. It specifies CASSLSVDQPQHF. This sequence joins TRBV19 and TRBJ1-5, with D hard to call. The V end lost 5 bases, the J end lost 5 bases, and 10 bases lay between the germline ends. The CDR3 covers 13 residues. Germline CDR1 is LNHDA and CDR2 is SQIVND (reference sequence).

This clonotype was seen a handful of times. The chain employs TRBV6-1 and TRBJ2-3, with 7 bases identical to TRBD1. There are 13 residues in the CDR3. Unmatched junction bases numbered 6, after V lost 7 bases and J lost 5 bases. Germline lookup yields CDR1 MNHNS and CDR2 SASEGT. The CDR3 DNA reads TGTGCCAGCAAAAGGGGGCGGGTAGATACGCAGTATTTT. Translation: CASKRGRVDTQYF.

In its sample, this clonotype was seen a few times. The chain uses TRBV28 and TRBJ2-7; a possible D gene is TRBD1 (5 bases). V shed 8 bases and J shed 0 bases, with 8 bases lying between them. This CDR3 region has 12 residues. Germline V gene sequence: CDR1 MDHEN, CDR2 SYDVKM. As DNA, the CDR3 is TGTGCCAGCCAGGGCAACTCCTACGAGCAGTACTTC. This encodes CASQGNSYEQYF. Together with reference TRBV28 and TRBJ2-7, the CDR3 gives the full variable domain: DVKVTQSSRYLVKRTGEKVFLECVQDMDHENMFWYRQDPGLGLRLIYFSYDVKMKEKGDIPEGYSVSREKKERFSLILESASTNQTSMYLCASQGNSYEQYFGPGTRLTVT.